This record covers a single T cell receptor (beta chain). Its specificity is not known. The sample is drawn from a study of CD8 T cells in Susac syndrome. Study-wide results and limits: The authors found no clonal expansion in Susac syndrome CD4+ T cell repertoires.

The authors carried out high-throughput sequencing of TCR beta. They applied it to CD8+ and CD4+ T cells obtained from blood. It was negative isolation that provided the CD8+ and CD4+ T cells, whereas TEMRA cells were enriched by FACS. Random hexamers were used to reverse transcribe about 0.5 to 1 ug of RNA. A multiplex approach, immunoSEQ multiplex PCR, amplified TCR beta CDR3 across 54 Vbeta and 13 Jbeta. In TCRdb, the immunoSEQ multiplex PCR reads were re-called with MiXCR into one record per CDR3 protein. The top ten clones hold approximately 0.089% of a sample with roughly 190,000 distinct CDR3 sequences, 95% of them seen once. The V end was cut by 0 bases, the J end by 3 bases, with 11 bases between. Per germline, CDR1 LGHNA and CDR2 YNFKEQ. The CDR3 has 16 residues.

The receptor was isolated from a human donor with Susac syndrome. The sample consisted of CD4+ T cells from PBMCs. This chain links TRBV4-2 with TRBJ1-4; D is possibly TRBD1 (5 bases). The CDR3 reads CASSQDLGRANEKLFF. The CDR3 nucleotides read TGTGCCAGCAGCCAAGACTTGGGCAGGGCTAATGAAAAACTGTTTTTT.